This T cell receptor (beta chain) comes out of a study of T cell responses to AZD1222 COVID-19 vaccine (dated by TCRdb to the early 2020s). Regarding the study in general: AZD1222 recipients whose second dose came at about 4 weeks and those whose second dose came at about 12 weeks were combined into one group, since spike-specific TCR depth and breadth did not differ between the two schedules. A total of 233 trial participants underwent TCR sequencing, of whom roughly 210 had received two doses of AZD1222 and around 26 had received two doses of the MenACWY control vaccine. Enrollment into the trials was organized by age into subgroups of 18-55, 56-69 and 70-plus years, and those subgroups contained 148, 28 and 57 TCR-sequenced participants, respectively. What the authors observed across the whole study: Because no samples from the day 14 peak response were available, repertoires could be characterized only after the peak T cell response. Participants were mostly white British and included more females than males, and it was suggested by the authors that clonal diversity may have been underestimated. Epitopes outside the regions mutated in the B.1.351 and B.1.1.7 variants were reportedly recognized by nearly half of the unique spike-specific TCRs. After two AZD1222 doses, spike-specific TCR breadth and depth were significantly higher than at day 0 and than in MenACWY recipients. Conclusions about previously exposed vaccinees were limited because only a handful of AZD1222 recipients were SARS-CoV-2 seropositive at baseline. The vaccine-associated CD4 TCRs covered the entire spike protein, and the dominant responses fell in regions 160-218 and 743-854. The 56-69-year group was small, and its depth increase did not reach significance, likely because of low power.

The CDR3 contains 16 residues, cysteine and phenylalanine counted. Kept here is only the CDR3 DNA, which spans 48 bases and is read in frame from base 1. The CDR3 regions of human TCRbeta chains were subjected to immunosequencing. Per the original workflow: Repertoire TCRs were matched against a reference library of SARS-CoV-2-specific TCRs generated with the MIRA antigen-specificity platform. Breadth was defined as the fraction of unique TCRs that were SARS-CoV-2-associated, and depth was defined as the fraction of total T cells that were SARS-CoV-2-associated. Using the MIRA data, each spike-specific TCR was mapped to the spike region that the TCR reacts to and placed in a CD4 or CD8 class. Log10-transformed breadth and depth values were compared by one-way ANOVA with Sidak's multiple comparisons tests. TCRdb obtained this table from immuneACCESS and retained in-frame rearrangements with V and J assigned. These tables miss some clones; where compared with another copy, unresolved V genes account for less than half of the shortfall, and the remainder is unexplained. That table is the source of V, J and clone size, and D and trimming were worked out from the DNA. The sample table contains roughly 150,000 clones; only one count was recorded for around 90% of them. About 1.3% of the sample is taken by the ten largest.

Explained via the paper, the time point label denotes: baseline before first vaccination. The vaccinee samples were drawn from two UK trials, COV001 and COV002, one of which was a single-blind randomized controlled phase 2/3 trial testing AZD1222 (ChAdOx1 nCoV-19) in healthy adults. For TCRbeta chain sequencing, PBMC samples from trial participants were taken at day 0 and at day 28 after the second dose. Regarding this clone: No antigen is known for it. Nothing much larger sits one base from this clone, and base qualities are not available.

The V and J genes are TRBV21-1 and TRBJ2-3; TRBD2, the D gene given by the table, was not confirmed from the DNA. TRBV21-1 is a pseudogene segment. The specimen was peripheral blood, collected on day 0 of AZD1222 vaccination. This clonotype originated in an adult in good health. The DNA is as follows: TGTGCCAGCAGACAAGTAATAGCAGTCATGCAAGATACGCAGTATTTT. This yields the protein CASRQVIAVMQDTQYF.